A selection of T cell receptor beta chains follows, all from one sample in a study of T cells in lung cancer brain metastases. TCRdb's table, derived via immunoSEQ multiplex PCR, lists solely in-frame clones and lacks some. The top ten clones hold 4.8% of a sample with 2,000 to 2,500 clones, 85% to 95% of them seen once. Sequencing was performed on tumor tissue from the primary lung tumor. Source of these receptors: a woman aged 25-40 years with non-small cell lung cancer. Both conserved end residues are part of each CDR3. Each record gives: CDR3 length, V gene, CDR3 protein.

CDR3 length: 14; V gene: TRBV19; CDR3 protein: CASSIAGGNYEQYF
CDR3 length: 13; V gene: TRBV11-2; CDR3 protein: CASSLEGSGGQYF
CDR3 length: 11; V gene: TRBV28; CDR3 protein: CASSISYEQYF
CDR3 length: 14; V gene: TRBV27; CDR3 protein: CASSWASVYNEQFF
CDR3 length: 13; V gene: TRBV6-5; CDR3 protein: CASSRTGTTEAFF
CDR3 length: 15; V gene: TRBV6-1; CDR3 protein: CASSERPAGNTEAFF
CDR3 length: 15; V gene: TRBV4-1; CDR3 protein: CASSQGAGADYEQYF
CDR3 length: 16; V gene: TRBV2; CDR3 protein: CASSEGHHWAYNEQFF
CDR3 length: 16; V gene: TRBV7-2; CDR3 protein: CASSLDGGNSGNEQFF
CDR3 length: 14; V gene: TRBV28; CDR3 protein: CASSSRQRNTEAFF
CDR3 length: 14; V gene: TRBV7-8; CDR3 protein: CASSLASLPDTQYF
CDR3 length: 19; V gene: TRBV19; CDR3 protein: CASSIGLFLRTSGTDTQYF
CDR3 length: 15; V gene: TRBV27; CDR3 protein: CASSLSIGGSYEQYF
CDR3 length: 16; V gene: TRBV27; CDR3 protein: CASSPGGGGSTDTQYF
CDR3 length: 18; V gene: TRBV19; CDR3 protein: CASSKGTGGSSGANVLTF
CDR3 length: 15; V gene: TRBV13; CDR3 protein: CASSHGTLNTGELFF
CDR3 length: 16; V gene: TRBV5-3; CDR3 protein: CARSLRQGRPTGELFF
CDR3 length: 13; V gene: TRBV29-1; CDR3 protein: CSVALGQGTEAFF
CDR3 length: 16; V gene: TRBV5-8; CDR3 protein: CASSFGFGVDTGELFF
CDR3 length: 11; V gene: TRBV30; CDR3 protein: CAWSPKETQYF
CDR3 length: 11; V gene: TRBV28; CDR3 protein: CASSRNQPQHF
CDR3 length: 14; V gene: TRBV7-6; CDR3 protein: CASSLGTTGYGYTF